This T cell receptor (beta chain) was recorded in a study of response to subunit inactivated influenza vaccine. The V end lost 0 bases, the J end lost 7 bases, and 16 bases lay between the germline ends. Germline values: CDR1 LGHNA, CDR2 YSLEER. The CDR3 is 16 residues long. Concerning this clonotype: Its antigen is unidentified.

Study conclusions and caveats: New T cells are recruited in small numbers by each seasonal influenza vaccination, according to the authors' suggestion.

One entry per CDR3 protein, called by TCRdb with MiXCR from the RT-PCR reads. The sample includes hundreds of thousands of distinct CDR3 sequences, 10% to 15% of them seen just once. This clonotype originated in a man aged 50-60 years who received an inactivated influenza vaccine. This sample comprised non-naive T cells sorted from PBMCs, obtained 14 days before vaccination. The chain links TRBV4-3 to TRBJ2-1; no firm D call. CDR3 protein: CASSQEPGYLVNEQFF. DNA for the CDR3: TGCGCCAGCAGCCAAGAACCTGGGTACTTAGTGAATGAGCAGTTCTTC.